Following are 15 T cell receptor beta chains from one sample sequenced in a study of cytomegalovirus exposure and HLA in healthy donors (dated by TCRdb to the late 2010s). Library construction relied on the immunoSEQ multiplex PCR assay. For the multiplex PCR, a mixture combining 60 forward primers for TCR Vbeta segments and 13 reverse primers for TCR Jbeta segments was used. The table comes from immuneACCESS by way of TCRdb, which keeps in-frame sequences with V and J called. Part of the clones is missing from these tables; in studies checked, under half for an unresolved V gene and the rest for unknown reasons. The table for this sample lists 95,000 to 100,000 clones; 65% to 80% of them were counted only once. The ten largest clones represent 1.5% to 2% of the sample. Sequencing used PBMCs. All receptors come from a woman in her thirties or forties in good health and CMV-seronegative.

This clone was seen just once. The CDR3 DNA sequence: TGTGCCAGCAGCTTGGCAGGGAATAGCAATCAGCCCCAGCATTTT. Encoded protein: CASSLAGNSNQPQHF. The rearrangement links TRBV5-8 to TRBJ1-5; D is perhaps TRBD1 (5 bases). This CDR3 spans 15 amino acids. The ends were cut back, 0 bases at V and 0 bases at J, with 7 bases in the middle. The germline V gene encodes CDR1 SGHTS and CDR2 YDEGEE.

J is TRBJ2-5 and V is TRBV28, with TRBD1 as a possible D gene (7 bases). The ends were cut back, 4 bases at V and 5 bases at J, with 26 bases in the middle. This CDR3 has 18 amino acids. In germline, CDR1 is MDHEN, CDR2 SYDVKM. CDR3: CASSSRQGLLFKHETQYF. CDR3 coding DNA: TGTGCCAGCAGTTCCCGACAGGGACTCCTATTTAAGCACGAGACCCAGTACTTC.

In this sample, this clone turned up once. The chain combines TRBV7-3 with TRBJ2-3; 7 bases align to TRBD2. This CDR3 has 15 residues. V lost 2 bases to trimming and J lost 6 bases; unmatched junction nucleotides: 8. Germline V gene sequence: CDR1 SGHTA, CDR2 FQGTGA. CDR3 sequence reads: CASSLFGGRGDTQYF. DNA for the CDR3: TGTGCCAGCAGCTTATTCGGCGGGAGAGGGGATACGCAGTATTTT.

The V gene is TRBV19, the J gene TRBJ2-5, with 10 bases that match TRBD1. The closer fit of TRBJ2-7 to the DNA end suggests the J call may be wrong. In germline, CDR1 is LNHDA, CDR2 SQIVND (reference sequence). The CDR3 loop spans 15 amino acids. The CDR3: CASSIGDRGAYEQYF. The CDR3 region has the DNA TGTGCCAGTAGTATAGGGGACAGGGGTGCCTACGAGCAGTACTTC.

This clone was seen a handful of times. V and J are TRBV6-5 and TRBJ2-5, with 8 nucleotides matching TRBD1. The last part of the DNA fits TRBJ2-7 better; the J call may be wrong. In germline, CDR1 is MNHEY, CDR2 SVGAGI. This CDR3 is 13 amino acids long. Written as DNA, the CDR3 is TGTGCCAGCAGACGGACAGGGAGCTACGAGCAGTACTTC. Translated: CASRRTGSYEQYF.

The J gene is TRBJ1-1, the V gene TRBV18; D gene unclear. The V gene's germline CDR1 is KGHSH and CDR2 LQKENI. The CDR3 consists of 15 residues. V gave up 4 bases and J gave up 2 bases, with 14 bases separating them. CDR3 sequence reads: CASSLRRGANTEAFF. CDR3 in DNA: TGTGCCAGCTCACTGCGTCGCGGAGCTAACACTGAAGCTTTCTTT.

This chain links TRBV5-1 with TRBJ2-7, with 8 positions matching TRBD1. Per germline, CDR1 SGHRS and CDR2 YFSETQ. Unmatched junction bases numbered 17, after V lost 5 bases and J lost 7 bases. The CDR3 runs 16 residues. CDR3 region: CASRFGSGQGAREQYF. DNA for the CDR3: TGCGCCAGCAGGTTCGGGTCAGGTCAGGGGGCGCGGGAGCAGTACTTC.

This clone was seen a handful of times. V is TRBV5-8 and J is TRBJ2-7; a possible D gene is TRBD1 (6 bases). The length of the CDR3 is 12 residues. Looked up from germline, CDR1 is SGHTS and CDR2 is YDEGEE. V was shortened by 4 bases and J by 4 bases, with 9 bases between the two germline ends. Here the CDR3 reads CASSGTGYEQYF. Here the CDR3 DNA reads TGTGCCAGCAGCGGAACAGGGTACGAGCAGTACTTC.

Concerning this clone: This sample includes further DNA sequences coding for the same CDR3. The J gene is TRBJ2-3, the V gene TRBV19; 8 bases agree with TRBD1. J was trimmed by 0 bases and V by 9 bases; bases with no gene match: 11. This CDR3 comprises 16 residues. Germline CDR1 LNHDA, CDR2 SQIVND (reference sequence). Written as DNA, the CDR3 is TGTGCCAGCGCCCGGGACAGGATTGCTAGCACAGATACGCAGTATTTT. Its protein product is CASARDRIASTDTQYF.

About this clone itself: One end of the junction fails to match germline, which may point to a read error. J is TRBJ2-6 and V is TRBV7-9; TRBD2 is a possible D gene (5 bases). Per germline, CDR1 SEHNR and CDR2 FQNEAQ (reference sequence). The length of the CDR3 is 15 residues. In DNA form, the CDR3 reads TGTTCCAGCAGCTTAGACTACTCTGGGGCCAACGTCCTGACTTTC. Encoded protein: CSSSLDYSGANVLTF.

This clone is a singleton in its sample. The chain links TRBV10-3 to TRBJ1-2, with D possibly matching TRBD1 (5 bases). Trimming cost V 6 bases and J 4 bases, with 15 bases left between them. Germline V gene data show CDR1 as ENHRY and CDR2 as SYGVKD. The length of the CDR3 is 14 residues. CDR3 DNA sequence: TGTGCCATCAGCCGGGACGGCGGGGCCTATGGCTACACCTTC. It specifies CAISRDGGAYGYTF.

This chain connects TRBV6-5 to TRBJ1-4; TRBD1 is a possible D gene (6 bases). Trimming removed 6 bases from V and 3 bases from J, with 14 bases in between. Germline lookup yields CDR1 MNHEY and CDR2 SVGAGI. The CDR3 runs 15 residues. The CDR3 is CASSETGLPNEKLFF. CDR3 coding DNA: TGTGCCAGCAGCGAAACAGGGCTACCTAATGAAAAACTGTTTTTT.

This clone appeared a single time. This chain uses TRBV6-1 with TRBJ1-4; 7 bases line up with TRBD1. This CDR3 spans 15 amino acids. The V gene end was trimmed by 4 bases and the J gene end by 10 bases; junction bases not matched to a gene: 12. In germline, CDR1 is MNHNS, CDR2 SASEGT. CDR3 in amino acids: CASSAFPGQLRKLFF. Written as DNA, the CDR3 is TGTGCCAGCAGTGCCTTCCCGGGACAGCTCAGAAAACTGTTTTTT.

The genes are TRBV27 and TRBJ2-3; weak D call: TRBD1 (6 bases). Germline CDR1 reads MNHEY; CDR2 reads SMNVEV (reference sequence). This CDR3 comprises 15 residues. V was pared by 0 bases and J by 1 base, with 8 bases between. The CDR3: CASSLSSGGTDTQYF. For the CDR3, the DNA is TGTGCCAGCAGTTTATCGTCAGGGGGCACAGATACGCAGTATTTT.

This clone was observed a few times. J is TRBJ1-1 and V is TRBV29-1; weak D call: TRBD1 (5 bases). The CDR3 length is 13 residues. The germline V gene has CDR1 SQVTM and CDR2 ANQGSEA. V lost 4 bases and J 4 bases, leaving 13 bases between the germline ends. DNA of the CDR3: TGCAGCGTTGCGTCCACGGGGGGCACTGAAGCTTTCTTT. Amino acids: CSVASTGGTEAFF.